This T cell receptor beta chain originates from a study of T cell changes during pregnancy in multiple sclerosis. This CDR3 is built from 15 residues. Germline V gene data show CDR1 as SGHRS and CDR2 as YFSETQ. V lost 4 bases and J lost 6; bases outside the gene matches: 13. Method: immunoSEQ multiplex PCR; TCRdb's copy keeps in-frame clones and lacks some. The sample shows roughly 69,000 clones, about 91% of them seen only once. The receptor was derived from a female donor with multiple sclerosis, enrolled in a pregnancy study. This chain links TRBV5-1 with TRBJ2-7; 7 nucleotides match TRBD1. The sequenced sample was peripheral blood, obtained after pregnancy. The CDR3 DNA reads TGCGCCAGCAGCCGGATAGAACAGGGGCCCAGCGAGCAGTACTTC. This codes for CASSRIEQGPSEQYF.